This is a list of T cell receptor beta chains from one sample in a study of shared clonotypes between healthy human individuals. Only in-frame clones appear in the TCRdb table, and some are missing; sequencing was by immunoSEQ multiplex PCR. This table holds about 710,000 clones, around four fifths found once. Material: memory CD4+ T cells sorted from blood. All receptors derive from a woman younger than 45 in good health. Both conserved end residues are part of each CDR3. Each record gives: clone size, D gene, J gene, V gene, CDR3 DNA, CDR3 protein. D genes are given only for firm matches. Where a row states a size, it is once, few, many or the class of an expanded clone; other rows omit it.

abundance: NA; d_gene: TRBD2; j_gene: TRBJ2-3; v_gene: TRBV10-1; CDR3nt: TGCGCCAGCAGTGAGTCTTCGGCGGGAGGGTTCACAGATACGCAGTATTTT; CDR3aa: CASSESSAGGFTDTQYF
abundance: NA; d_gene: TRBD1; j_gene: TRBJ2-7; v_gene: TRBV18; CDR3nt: TGTGCCAGCTCACCCGCTGGACAGGGAGGCTACGAGCAGTACTTC; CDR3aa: CASSPAGQGGYEQYF
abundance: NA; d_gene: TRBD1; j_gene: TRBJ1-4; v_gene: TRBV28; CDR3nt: TGTGCCAGCACCGAATCCCGGGACAGTGAAAAACTGTTTTTT; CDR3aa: CASTESRDSEKLFF
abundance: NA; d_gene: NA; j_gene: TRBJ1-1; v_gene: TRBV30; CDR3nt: TGTGCCTGGAGCGCCGTGGAGGGTCGTGCTGAAGCTTTCTTT; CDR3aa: CAWSAVEGRAEAFF
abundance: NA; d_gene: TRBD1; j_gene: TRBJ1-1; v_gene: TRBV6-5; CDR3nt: TGTGCCAGCAGAACACAGGGGCCGAACACTGAAGCTTTCTTT; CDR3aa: CASRTQGPNTEAFF
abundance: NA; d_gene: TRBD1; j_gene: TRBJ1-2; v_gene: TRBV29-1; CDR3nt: TGCAGCGTGACAGGGGGCAACTATGGCTACACCTTC; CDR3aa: CSVTGGNYGYTF
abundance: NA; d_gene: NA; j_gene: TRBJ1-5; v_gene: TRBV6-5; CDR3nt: TGTGCCAGCAGTCACGGGGATCAGCCCCAGCATTTT; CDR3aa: CASSHGDQPQHF
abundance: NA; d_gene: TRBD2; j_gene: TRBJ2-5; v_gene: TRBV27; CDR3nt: TGTGCCAGCAGACTAACGGGGGGAGAGACCCAGTACTTC; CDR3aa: CASRLTGGETQYF
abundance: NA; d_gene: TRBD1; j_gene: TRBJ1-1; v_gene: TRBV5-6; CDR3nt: TGTGCCAGCAGCCGGGACAGGGGCACTGAAGCTTTCTTT; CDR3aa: CASSRDRGTEAFF
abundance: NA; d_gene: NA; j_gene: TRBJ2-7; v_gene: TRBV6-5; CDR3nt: TGTGCCAGCAGTACGAAGTACGAGCAGTACTTC; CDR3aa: CASSTKYEQYF
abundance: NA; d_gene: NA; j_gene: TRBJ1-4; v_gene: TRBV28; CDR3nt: TGTGCCAGCAGTTTACGGCCAGGCTGGCAAACTAATGAAAAACTGTTTTTT; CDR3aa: CASSLRPGWQTNEKLFF
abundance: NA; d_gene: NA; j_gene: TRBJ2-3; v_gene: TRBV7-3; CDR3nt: TGTGCCAGCAGCCCTAATGTCCTGGTGGCTGATACGCAGTATTTT; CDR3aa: CASSPNVLVADTQYF
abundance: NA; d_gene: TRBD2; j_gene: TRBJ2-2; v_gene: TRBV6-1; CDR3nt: TGTGCCAGCTATTATAGCGGGAGGGCCCCCGGGGAGCTGTTTTTT; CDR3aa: CASYYSGRAPGELFF
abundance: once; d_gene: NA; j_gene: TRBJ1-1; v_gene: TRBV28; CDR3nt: TGTGCCAGCAGTTTAATCCAAGGGGGCACTGAAGCTTTCTTT; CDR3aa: CASSLIQGGTEAFF
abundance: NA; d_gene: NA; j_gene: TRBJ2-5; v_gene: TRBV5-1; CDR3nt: TGCGCCAGCAGCTTGGTTGGAGGAGAGACCCAGTACTTC; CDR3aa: CASSLVGGETQYF
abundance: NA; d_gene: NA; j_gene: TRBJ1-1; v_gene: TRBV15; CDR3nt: TGTGCCACCAGCGGACTGACAGGTTCTGAAGCTTTCTTT; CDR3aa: CATSGLTGSEAFF
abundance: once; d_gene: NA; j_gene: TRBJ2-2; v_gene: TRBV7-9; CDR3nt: TGTGCCAGCAGCTTAGCCCCATCGTGGGGTGGCACCGGGGAGCTGTTTTTT; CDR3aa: CASSLAPSWGGTGELFF
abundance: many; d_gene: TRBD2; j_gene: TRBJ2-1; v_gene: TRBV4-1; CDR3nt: TGCGCCAGCAGCCAGTTAACCGGGACTAGCGGCAATGAGCAGTTCTTC; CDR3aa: CASSQLTGTSGNEQFF
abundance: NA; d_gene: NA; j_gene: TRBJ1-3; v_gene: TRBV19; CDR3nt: TGTGCCAGTAGTATTCTCCCAGACTCTGGAAACACCATATATTTT; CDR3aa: CASSILPDSGNTIYF
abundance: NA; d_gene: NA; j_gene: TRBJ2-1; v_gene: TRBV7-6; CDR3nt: TGTGCCAGCAGCTTAGATCCAGGGTCCCACAATGAGCAGTTCTTC; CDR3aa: CASSLDPGSHNEQFF
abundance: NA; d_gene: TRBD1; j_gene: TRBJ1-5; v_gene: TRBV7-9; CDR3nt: TGTGCCAGCAGCCAGGGACAGGGACGCAATCAGCCCCAGCATTTT; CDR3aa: CASSQGQGRNQPQHF
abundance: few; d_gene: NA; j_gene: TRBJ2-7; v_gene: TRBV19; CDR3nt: TGTGCCAGTAAGCAGGACTTGAGCTCCTACGAGCAGTACTTC; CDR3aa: CASKQDLSSYEQYF
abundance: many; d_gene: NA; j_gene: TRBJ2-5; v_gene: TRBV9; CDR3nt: TGTGCCAGCAGCGTAGCTGTGGGGATATGGGAGACCCAGTACTTC; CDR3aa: CASSVAVGIWETQYF
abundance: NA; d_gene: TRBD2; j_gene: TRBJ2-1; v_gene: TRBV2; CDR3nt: TGTGCCAGCAGTCACGGCGGTAGCGGGAGGGAGGGATTTTACAATGAGCAGTTCTTC; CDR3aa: CASSHGGSGREGFYNEQFF
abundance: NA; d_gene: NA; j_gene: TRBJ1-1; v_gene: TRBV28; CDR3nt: TGTGCCAGCTGGGCTCCCTCAACGGAGGCTTTCTTT; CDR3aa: CASWAPSTEAFF
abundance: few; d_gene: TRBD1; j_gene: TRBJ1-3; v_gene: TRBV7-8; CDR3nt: TGTGCCAGCAGCTCCCCCTTGGACAGGGGGCTCGGAAACACCATATATTTT; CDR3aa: CASSSPLDRGLGNTIYF
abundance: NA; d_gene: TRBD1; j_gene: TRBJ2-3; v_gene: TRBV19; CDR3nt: TGTGCCAGTAGTATTTCGGGACAGGGATTGACCGTCGCTACGCAGTATTTT; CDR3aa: CASSISGQGLTVATQYF
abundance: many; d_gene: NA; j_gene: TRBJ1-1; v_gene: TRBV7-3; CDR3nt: TGTGCCAGCAGCTTAGGGGAGGACACTGAAGCTTTCTTT; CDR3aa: CASSLGEDTEAFF
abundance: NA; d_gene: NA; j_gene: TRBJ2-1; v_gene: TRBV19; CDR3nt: TGTGCCACCAGCAGGATAGAGTACAATGAGCAGTTCTTC; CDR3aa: CATSRIEYNEQFF
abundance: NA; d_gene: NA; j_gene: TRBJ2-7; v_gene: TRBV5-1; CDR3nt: TGCGCCAGCCTCCGGGACAAAATCTACGAGCAGTACTTC; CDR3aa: CASLRDKIYEQYF
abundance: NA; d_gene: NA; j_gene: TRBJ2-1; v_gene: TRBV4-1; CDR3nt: TGCGCCAGCAGCCAAGATCAACTCGGTTATGGGAACAATGAGCAGTTCTTC; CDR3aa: CASSQDQLGYGNNEQFF
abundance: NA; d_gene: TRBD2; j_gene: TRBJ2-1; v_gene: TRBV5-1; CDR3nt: TGCGCCAGCAGCCCACTAGCGGGAGGGCCAGTAGGGTACAATGAGCAGTTCTTC; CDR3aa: CASSPLAGGPVGYNEQFF